A selection of T cell receptor beta chains follows, all from one sample in a study of T cells in Graves' hyperthyroidism and ophthalmopathy. From the multiplex PCR reads, TCRdb called clonotypes with MiXCR, one entry per CDR3 protein. Of a few hundred thousand distinct CDR3 sequences detected, around 21% appear once; the ten largest clones hold less than 30%. The specimen sequenced was blood. The source of these receptors is a man younger than 35 with Graves' hyperthyroidism. CDR3s include the opening cysteine and the closing phenylalanine or tryptophan. A D gene is named only where the DNA matches it firmly. For some rows the clone size is stated as once, few or many, or as a class when expanded; others skip it.

TRBJ1-1 TRBV2 NA many CGGGMNTEAFF TGTGGCGGGGGCATGAACACTGAAGCTTTCTTT
TRBJ1-5 TRBV6-5 NA NA CARRSSGGGVNQPQHF TGTGCCCGCAGATCCTCCGGGGGGGGAGTCAATCAGCCCCAGCATTTT
TRBJ2-7 TRBV5-1 NA NA CASSLRDGGTDSYEQYF TGCGCCAGCAGCCTGAGGGATGGTGGGACGGACTCCTACGAGCAGTACTTC
TRBJ1-3 TRBV30 TRBD1 NA CACRQGSSGNTIYF TGTGCCTGTAGACAGGGATCCTCTGGAAACACCATATATTTT
TRBJ1-1 TRBV27 TRBD1 many CASTPTGFTEAFF TGTGCCAGCACCCCGACAGGGTTCACTGAAGCTTTCTTT
TRBJ1-5 TRBV7-8 NA few CASSFSQGGNQPQHF TGTGCCAGCAGCTTTAGTCAAGGGGGCAATCAGCCCCAGCATTTT
TRBJ1-3 TRBV6-1 NA NA CASRFGDHSGNTIYF TGTGCCAGCAGGTTTGGGGACCACTCTGGAAACACCATATATTTT
TRBJ1-1 TRBV6-2/TRBV6-3 NA NA CASTPFRGTEAFF TGTGCCAGCACCCCCTTCAGGGGAACTGAAGCTTTCTTT
TRBJ1-2 TRBV11-2 NA many CASSSFSGGYTF TGTGCCAGCAGCTCCTTTTCGGGGGGCTACACCTTC
TRBJ2-5 TRBV2 NA many CASTSLLGGDGRETQYF TGTGCCAGCACCTCCCTCTTGGGGGGCGACGGGAGGGAGACCCAGTACTTC
TRBJ2-7 TRBV20-1 NA NA CSPFDRRSSYEQYF TGCAGTCCGTTTGACAGGCGGAGCTCCTACGAGCAGTACTTC
TRBJ1-2 TRBV2 NA many CASSEVYYGYTF TGTGCCAGCAGTGAGGTATACTATGGCTACACCTTC
TRBJ1-5 TRBV20-1 NA many CSARVYTDTYSNQPQHF TGCAGTGCTAGAGTCTACACAGACACTTATAGCAATCAGCCCCAGCATTTT
TRBJ2-2 TRBV24-1 TRBD2 NA CASRERLASNTGELFF TGTGCCAGCAGAGAAAGACTAGCCTCAAACACCGGGGAGCTGTTTTTT
TRBJ2-7 TRBV6-1 TRBD1 NA CASRHRDRGREQYF TGTGCCAGCAGACACCGGGACAGGGGGCGTGAGCAGTACTTC
TRBJ2-5 TRBV11-2 NA many CASSTIRGVQETQYF TGTGCCAGCAGCACCATTAGGGGGGTCCAAGAGACCCAGTACTTC